A single T cell receptor beta chain is shown here with its context. The data were taken from a study of blood T cell repertoires in COVID-19. Study as a whole: T cells, B-cell-depleted T cells, or PBMCs supplied cDNA or gDNA.

Germline loops: CDR1 SNHLY, CDR2 FYNNEI. J lost 9 bases, V lost 7 bases, and 8 bases had no gene match. The CDR3 consists of 13 residues. As originally analysed: Using reference gene primer amplification, nucleated cell counts were estimated. The assay was immunoSEQ multiplex PCR, and TCRdb's table has in-frame clones only and misses some. D and trimming were read from the DNA, whereas the V and J calls and clone size are those reported in that table. The data contain over 200,000 clones, 81% of them singletons. This chain uses TRBV2 with TRBJ2-1; 8 bases map to TRBD2. This clonotype was obtained from a woman aged 80 or older with acute or convalescent COVID-19. Input material: peripheral blood. The CDR3 region has the DNA TGTGCCAGCAAGGCGACTAGCGCTAGTGAGCAGTTCTTC. As protein: CASKATSASEQFF. Based on the CDR3 plus reference TRBV2 and TRBJ2-1, the full variable domain is EPEVTQTPSHQVTQMGQEVILRCVPISNHLYFYWYRQILGQKVEFLVSFYNNEISEKSEIFDDQFSVERPDGSNFTLKIRSTKLEDSAMYFCASKATSASEQFFGPGTRLTVL.